One sample yielded the 26 T cell receptor beta chains listed below, sequenced in a study of shared clonotypes between healthy human individuals. Only in-frame clones appear in the TCRdb table, and some are missing; sequencing was by immunoSEQ multiplex PCR. The sample records roughly 1,800,000 clones, approximately 94% being singletons. CD45RO negativity and positive selection for CCR7 defined naive CD8 cells, a population that excluded terminally differentiated effector memory CD45RA+ cells. The material sequenced was naive CD8+ T cells sorted from blood. The receptors were sampled from a man aged 18 to 35 in good health.

The chain employs TRBV10-2 and TRBJ2-7; a possible D gene is TRBD2 (5 bases). V lost 8 bases and J 0 bases, leaving 11 bases between the germline ends. Germline CDR1 WSHSY, CDR2 SAAADI. The CDR3 contains 13 residues. This chain's CDR3 is CASQDSSSYEQYF. As DNA, the CDR3 is TGCGCCAGCCAGGACTCGAGCTCCTACGAGCAGTACTTC.

The V call is TRBV4-1, the J call TRBJ2-7, with D possibly matching TRBD1 (5 bases). Trimming took off 0 bases at V and 0 bases at J, with 12 bases between the two ends. The CDR3 has 16 amino acids. Germline V gene lookup returns CDR1 MGHRA and CDR2 YSYEKL. The CDR3 sequence: CASSQDPPDSSYEQYF. DNA of the CDR3: TGCGCCAGCAGCCAAGATCCGCCCGACAGCTCCTACGAGCAGTACTTC.

The chain uses TRBV5-4 and TRBJ2-7, with 11 nucleotides matching TRBD1. CDR1 and CDR2 (germline): SGHNT, YYREEE (reference sequence). The CDR3 loop spans 14 amino acids. J gave up 6 bases and V 4 bases, and 6 bases lay outside the gene matches. The CDR3 DNA follows: TGTGCCAGCAGCGGGGGACAGGGGGAGCGCGAGCAGTACTTC. The encoded protein is CASSGGQGEREQYF.

Details on this clone: Other nucleotide sequences from this sample produce the same CDR3. The chain combines TRBV5-6 with TRBJ1-1; D not certain. This CDR3 is 12 amino acids long. Trimming removed 4 bases from V and 4 bases from J, with 8 bases in between. CDR1 and CDR2 from the germline V gene are SGHDT and YYEEEE. CDR3 in DNA: TGTGCCAGCAGCCCAGGCGGCACTGAAGCTTTCTTT. As protein: CASSPGGTEAFF.

This chain links TRBV6-5 with TRBJ2-2; possibly TRBD1 for D (6 bases). Trimming took off 5 bases at V and 2 bases at J, with 12 bases between the two ends. From germline, CDR1 is MNHEY and CDR2 SVGAGI. This CDR3 contains 15 residues. The CDR3 loop reads CASSPWTANTGELFF. CDR3 DNA sequence: TGTGCCAGCAGTCCATGGACAGCAAACACCGGGGAGCTGTTTTTT.

Comment on this clone: Different DNA sequences within this sample yield the same CDR3. The J gene is TRBJ2-7, the V gene TRBV5-1; no reliable D call. V lost 0 bases to trimming and J lost 2 bases, with 12 bases between them. The CDR3 spans 15 residues. Germline assignment: CDR1 SGHRS and CDR2 YFSETQ. CDR3 nucleotides: TGCGCCAGCAGCTTGGGCGTAGGGTGGGCCTACGAGCAGTACTTC. It codes for CASSLGVGWAYEQYF. The full variable domain, completed using reference TRBV5-1 and TRBJ2-7, is KAGVTQTPRYLIKTRGQQVTLSCSPISGHRSVSWYQQTPGQGLQFLFEYFSETQRNKGNFPGRFSGRQFSNSRSEMNVSTLELGDSALYLCASSLGVGWAYEQYFGPGTRLTVT.

As for this clone: The identical CDR3 is also encoded by other nucleotide sequences in the sample. The chain joins TRBV9 to TRBJ1-1; D remains ambiguous. The CDR3 is made up of 15 amino acids. CDR1 is SGDLS and CDR2 is YYNGEE in the germline V gene. V shed 0 bases and J shed 3 bases, with 12 bases lying between them. CDR3 sequence: CASSVDGGTYTEAFF. The CDR3 nucleotides read TGTGCCAGCAGCGTAGACGGCGGTACATACACTGAAGCTTTCTTT.

The V call is TRBV6-5, the J call TRBJ1-6; TRBD1 aligns across 8 bases. The CDR3 length is 15 residues. V dropped 11 bases and J dropped 6; count of bases not matched to a gene: 12. Germline CDR1 MNHEY, CDR2 SVGAGI. The chain's CDR3 is CASSPRGPFNSPLHF. In nucleotides, the CDR3 is TGTGCCTCCTCCCCCAGGGGGCCTTTTAATTCACCCCTCCACTTT.

The chain carries TRBV14 and TRBJ1-5, with a weak D call TRBD1 (6 bases). Trimming took 5 bases from V and 7 from J, leaving 12 bases between them. The CDR3 extends over 13 amino acids. Per germline, CDR1 SGHDN and CDR2 FVKESK. CDR3 in DNA: TGTGCCAGCAGCGTTTACACAGGGCAGCCCCAGCATTTT. Its translation: CASSVYTGQPQHF.

The chain uses TRBV19 and TRBJ2-7; tentatively, D is TRBD1 or TRBD2 (6 bases each). The CDR3 runs 14 residues. Trimming stripped 3 bases from V and 4 bases from J, with 13 bases between. CDR1 and CDR2 from the germline V gene are LNHDA and SQIVND (reference sequence). CDR3 sequence reads: CASSIGGSRYEQYF. In DNA form, the CDR3 reads TGTGCCAGTAGTATCGGGGGCAGCCGATACGAGCAGTACTTC. Combining the CDR3 with reference TRBV19 and TRBJ2-7 gives the whole variable domain DGGITQSPKYLFRKEGQNVTLSCEQNLNHDAMYWYRQDPGQGLRLIYYSQIVNDFQKGDIAEGYSVSREKKESFPLTVTSAQKNPTAFYLCASSIGGSRYEQYFGPGTRLTVT.

For this clone: Other DNA sequences in this specimen translate into the identical CDR3. The chain carries TRBV9 and TRBJ2-3, with 7 bases lining up with TRBD2. V shed 2 bases and J 0 bases; nucleotides not matched to a gene: 3. There are 15 residues in the CDR3. Germline values: CDR1 SGDLS, CDR2 YYNGEE. The CDR3 here is CASSVPSGSTDTQYF. CDR3 DNA: TGTGCCAGCAGCGTCCCTAGCGGAAGCACAGATACGCAGTATTTT.

The chain joins TRBV7-2 to TRBJ2-7; no definite D call. V lost 2 bases and J lost 6, with 17 bases in between. CDR3 length equals 15 residues. The V gene's germline CDR1 is SGHTA and CDR2 FQGNSA. The CDR3 nucleotides read TGTGCCAGCAGCTTAACTCGGAACGGGTGGGGCGAGCAGTACTTC. It specifies CASSLTRNGWGEQYF.

The chain combines TRBV5-4 with TRBJ1-2, with D tentatively TRBD1 (6 bases). CDR1 is SGHNT and CDR2 is YYREEE in the germline V gene (reference sequence). The CDR3 consists of 14 residues. Trimming took 3 bases from V and 4 from J, leaving 13 bases between them. CDR3 DNA sequence: TGTGCCAGCAGCTGGGGGGACACTAGCTATGGCTACACCTTC. Translated: CASSWGDTSYGYTF.

This sequence joins TRBV30 and TRBJ2-7; D not certain. V dropped 1 base and J dropped 5 bases, with 12 bases sitting between them. Per the germline V gene, CDR1 is GTSNPN and CDR2 is SVGIG (reference sequence). This CDR3 contains 13 residues. CDR3 nucleotide sequence: TGTGCCTGGAGTGCTCGAACGGTCCACGAGCAGTACTTC. Its translation: CAWSARTVHEQYF. Full variable domain (missing parts from reference TRBV30 and TRBJ2-7): SQTIHQWPATLVQPVGSPLSLECTVEGTSNPNLYWYRQAAGRGLQLLFYSVGIGQISSEVPQNLSASRPQDRQFILSSKKLLLSDSGFYLCAWSARTVHEQYFGPGTRLTVT.

CDR3 coding DNA: TGTGCCAGCAGCTTGGGACAGGCTTACACTGAAGCTTTCTTT. It encodes CASSLGQAYTEAFF. This chain links TRBV5-4 with TRBJ1-1; the D gene is possibly TRBD1 (6 bases). The CDR3 is made up of 14 amino acids. CDR1 and CDR2 from the germline V gene are SGHNT and YYREEE (reference sequence). Between the trimmed V and J ends, which lost 0 bases and 3 bases, there was a span of 9 bases.

The chain combines TRBV11-2 with TRBJ2-7; D unclear. Trimming took 0 bases from V and 6 from J, leaving 18 bases between them. Germline CDR1 is SGHAT and CDR2 is FQNNGV. CDR3 length equals 16 residues. CDR3 nucleotide sequence: TGTGCCAGCAGCTTAGATGGTGGCTTTGCAGGCTCCGAGCAGTACTTC. Amino acids: CASSLDGGFAGSEQYF.

V and J are TRBV9 and TRBJ1-3, with no clear D. Trimming removed 3 bases from V and 2 bases from J, with 6 bases in between. Per germline, CDR1 SGDLS and CDR2 YYNGEE. This CDR3 has 13 residues. Here the CDR3 DNA reads TGTGCCAGCAGCGCCCCGACTGGAAACACCATATATTTT. Residues: CASSAPTGNTIYF.

The chain carries TRBV10-2 and TRBJ2-5; 9 bases agree with TRBD2. Germline assignment: CDR1 WSHSY and CDR2 SAAADI. With V trimmed by 2 bases and J by 4 bases, 11 bases remained unmatched. The CDR3 has 17 residues. CDR3: CASSEASGTTGGETQYF. The CDR3 DNA follows: TGCGCCAGCAGTGAGGCTAGCGGGACTACGGGTGGAGAGACCCAGTACTTC.

The chain employs TRBV6-5 and TRBJ2-7; D is undetermined. Germline V gene data show CDR1 as MNHEY and CDR2 as SVGAGI. The length of the CDR3 is 16 residues. V was trimmed by 0 bases and J by 3 bases, leaving 15 bases between them. For the CDR3, the DNA is TGTGCCAGCAGTTACTCGATTGGGCTCAAAGGCTACGAGCAGTACTTC. Encoded protein: CASSYSIGLKGYEQYF.

This clone has only one observation. The rearrangement links TRBV6-1 to TRBJ2-2; no firm D call. The CDR3 has 14 residues. V lost 1 base to trimming and J lost 4 bases, with 7 bases between them. Germline V gene data show CDR1 as MNHNS and CDR2 as SASEGT. Here the CDR3 DNA reads TGTGCCAGCAGTGAAGGACCCCCCACCGGGGAGCTGTTTTTT. The encoded protein is CASSEGPPTGELFF.

J is TRBJ2-3 and V is TRBV5-6; the match to TRBD1 covers 8 bases. The CDR3 is 15 residues long. After removal of 2 bases from V and 2 bases from J, the junction contained 4 bases not matched to a gene. The germline V gene has CDR1 SGHDT and CDR2 YYEEEE. The CDR3 DNA reads as TGTGCCAGCAGCTTACAGGGGGATTACACAGATACGCAGTATTTT. Its protein product is CASSLQGDYTDTQYF.

This chain connects TRBV27 to TRBJ1-1; unclear D gene. Germline V CDR1 and CDR2: MNHEY, SMNVEV (reference sequence). Deletions cut 2 bases from V and 2 bases from J, with 9 bases between. The CDR3 spans 14 residues. The DNA of the CDR3 is TGTGCCAGCAGTTTAGCCCCCTCCAACACTGAAGCTTTCTTT. This sequence encodes CASSLAPSNTEAFF.

The rearrangement joins TRBV9 to TRBJ2-5, with 9 bases aligning to TRBD1. Germline V CDR1 and CDR2: SGDLS, YYNGEE. Germline trimming cut 3 bases from V and 5 bases from J; bases unmatched to any gene: 8. The CDR3 consists of 15 residues. The CDR3 loop reads CASSGGTGQGETQYF. CDR3 DNA sequence: TGTGCCAGCAGCGGGGGGACAGGGCAGGGTGAGACCCAGTACTTC. The full variable domain, its missing parts supplied by reference TRBV9 and TRBJ2-5, is DSGVTQTPKHLITATGQRVTLRCSPRSGDLSVYWYQQSLDQGLQFLIQYYNGEERAKGNILERFSAQQFPDLHSELNLSSLELGDSALYFCASSGGTGQGETQYFGPGTRLLVL.

The V gene is TRBV19, the J gene TRBJ2-7, with D tentatively TRBD2 (6 bases). The CDR3 contains 14 residues. In germline, CDR1 is LNHDA, CDR2 SQIVND (reference sequence). This CDR3 reads CAVSQGLYVYEQYF. The CDR3, as DNA: TGTGCTGTTAGCCAGGGACTGTATGTCTACGAGCAGTACTTC. Variable domain in full (rest from reference TRBV19 and TRBJ2-7): DGGITQSPKYLFRKEGQNVTLSCEQNLNHDAMYWYRQDPGQGLRLIYYSQIVNDFQKGDIAEGYSVSREKKESFPLTVTSAQKNPTAFYLCAVSQGLYVYEQYFGPGTRLTVT.

The CDR3 loop is CASSPRDTAYEQYF. The CDR3 DNA sequence: TGTGCCAGCAGCCCCCGGGACACTGCCTACGAGCAGTACTTC. The chain recombines TRBV27 with TRBJ2-7; D is possibly TRBD1 (6 bases). Deletions cut 6 bases from V and 2 bases from J, with 14 bases between. Germline loops: CDR1 MNHEY, CDR2 SMNVEV (reference sequence). The CDR3 extends over 14 amino acids.

The chain carries TRBV7-9 and TRBJ1-3, with D perhaps TRBD1 (6 bases). The ends were cut back, 5 bases at V and 2 bases at J, with 13 bases in the middle. The CDR3 consists of 15 residues. Per germline, CDR1 SEHNR and CDR2 FQNEAQ (reference sequence). The CDR3 nucleotides read TGTGCCAGCAGCGATACAGGGATCCCTGGAAACACCATATATTTT. It specifies CASSDTGIPGNTIYF.